The 27 T cell receptor beta chains reported below all come from one sample, sequenced in a study of T cells after yellow fever vaccination. TCRdb reprocessed the 5' RACE reads with MiXCR, giving one entry per CDR3 protein. The table has around 610,000 distinct CDR3 sequences, approximately 13% seen once. Sequenced here: PBMCs, sampled on the day of the yellow fever booster vaccination. The receptors originated from a man aged 25-40 years who received the YFV17D yellow fever vaccine.

This clonotype was observed a few times. The chain carries TRBV15 and TRBJ2-3; no reliable D call. The V and J ends lost 0 bases and 5 bases respectively, with 3 bases between them. This CDR3 is built from 12 residues. Per germline, CDR1 LNHNV and CDR2 YYDKDF (reference sequence). CDR3 in amino acids: CATSRDGDTQYF. CDR3 DNA: TGTGCCACCAGCAGAGATGGAGATACGCAGTATTTT.

This clonotype has more than one count but fewer than ten. The chain joins TRBV7-2 to TRBJ1-1; D ambiguous. CDR1 and CDR2 (germline): SGHTA, FQGNSA. V was clipped by 5 bases and J by 4 bases, with 8 bases between them. The CDR3 runs to 12 residues. The CDR3 spells CASSRQITEAFF. The CDR3 DNA sequence: TGTGCCAGCAGCCGTCAAATCACTGAAGCTTTCTTT.

The V and J genes are TRBV10-3 and TRBJ2-5; D uncertain. Germline-derived CDR1 and CDR2 are ENHRY and SYGVKD. The V and J ends lost 1 base and 3 bases respectively, with 9 bases between them. CDR3 length: 14 residues. Here the CDR3 DNA reads TGTGCCATCAGTGAGTGGCAGAAAGAAGAGACCCAGTACTTC. It encodes CAISEWQKEETQYF.

This clonotype was counted a few times. Sequence at one end of the junction differs from germline and may be a read error. The chain carries TRBV13 and TRBJ2-7, with 9 bases lining up with TRBD1. This CDR3 region has 15 residues. Per the germline V gene, CDR1 is PRHDT and CDR2 is FYEKMQ (reference sequence). CDR3 in DNA: TGTGCCAGCAGGTTAGGGGGACAGGGCTCCTACGAGCAGTACTTC. Translation: CASRLGGQGSYEQYF.

The chain has TRBV5-6 and TRBJ1-2; weak D call: TRBD1 (5 bases). CDR1 and CDR2 from the germline V gene are SGHDT and YYEEEE. The ends were cut back, 6 bases at V and 2 bases at J, with 11 bases in the middle. CDR3 size: 13 residues. This CDR3 reads CASTKDMNYGYTF. In DNA, the CDR3 is TGTGCCAGCACCAAGGACATGAACTATGGCTACACCTTC. The entire variable domain, with the rest obtained from reference TRBV5-6 and TRBJ1-2, is as follows: DAGVTQSPTHLIKTRGQQVTLRCSPKSGHDTVSWYQQALGQGPQFIFQYYEEEERQRGNFPDRFSGHQFPNYSSELNVNALLLGDSALYLCASTKDMNYGYTFGSGTRLTVV.

The chain links TRBV27 to TRBJ2-2; the D is unclear. This CDR3 spans 13 amino acids. V lost 3 bases to trimming and J lost 6 bases, with 8 bases between them. Germline CDR1 is MNHEY and CDR2 is SMNVEV (reference sequence). CDR3 in amino acids: CASSFAIPGELFF. The CDR3 DNA is TGTGCCAGCAGTTTCGCTATCCCCGGGGAGCTGTTTTTT.

The CDR3 DNA reads as TGTGCCATCAGCCGGCGTGACAGGATGGGCACAGATACGCAGTATTTT. Translating it yields CAISRRDRMGTDTQYF. The J gene is TRBJ2-3, the V gene TRBV10-3, with D possibly TRBD1 on 6 matching bases. The CDR3 spans 16 residues. Germline CDR1 ENHRY, CDR2 SYGVKD. The V end lost 6 bases, the J end lost 1 base, and 17 bases lay between the germline ends.

As for this clonotype: Relative to the germline gene, one junction end is altered; a read error may explain this. This chain links TRBV4-1 with TRBJ2-1; 7 positions agree with TRBD1. CDR3 length equals 14 residues. The germline CDR1 and CDR2 sequences are MGHRA and YSYEKL. CDR3 region: CASSIGTGDGKQSF. The CDR3 region has the DNA TGCGCCAGCAGCATAGGAACAGGGGACGGGAAGCAGTCCTTC.

This clonotype turned up a few times. J is TRBJ1-5 and V is TRBV6-1, with D possibly TRBD1 on 6 matching bases. The V and J ends lost 8 bases and 3 bases respectively, with 17 bases between them. The CDR3 consists of 15 residues. Germline V gives CDR1 MNHNS, CDR2 SASEGT. Here the CDR3 reads CASFPGQLLNQPQHF. CDR3 DNA sequence: TGTGCCAGCTTCCCTGGACAGCTACTCAATCAGCCCCAGCATTTT.

This sequence joins TRBV7-2 and TRBJ2-7, with 14 positions matching TRBD2. Looked up from germline, CDR1 is SGHTA and CDR2 is FQGNSA. This CDR3 region has 15 residues. V shed 4 bases, J shed 6 bases, and the junction held 5 bases outside the gene matches. CDR3 loop: CASSSGLAGGSEQYF. As DNA, the CDR3 is TGTGCCAGCAGCTCCGGACTAGCGGGAGGTTCCGAGCAGTACTTC.

This clonotype was detected ten times or more. V usage is TRBV20-1 and J usage is TRBJ1-2, with TRBD1 matching 10 bases. J lost 4 bases, V lost 4 bases, and 9 bases had no gene match. CDR1 and CDR2 from the germline V gene are DFQATT and SNEGSKA (reference sequence). The CDR3 length is 15 residues. The CDR3 nucleotides are TGCAGTGCTACCCCGGGACAGGGGATTTCCTATGGCTACACCTTC. Amino acids: CSATPGQGISYGYTF.

This clonotype was counted between two and nine times. The chain couples TRBV19 to TRBJ2-7; 13 bases map to TRBD2. Germline values: CDR1 LNHDA, CDR2 SQIVND (reference sequence). The CDR3 contains 19 residues. The junction had 14 bases not matched to a gene; V was cut back by 3 bases and J by 3 bases. The CDR3 sequence: CASSMLFRTSGSLNYEQYF. CDR3 DNA sequence: TGTGCCAGTAGTATGCTATTCCGGACTAGCGGGAGTCTCAACTACGAGCAGTACTTC.

This rearrangement joins TRBV30 to TRBJ2-5, with 10 bases fitting TRBD2. Germline lookup yields CDR1 GTSNPN and CDR2 SVGIG (reference sequence). CDR3 length: 14 amino acids. Unmatched junction bases numbered 6, after V lost 3 bases and J lost 5 bases. This CDR3 reads CAWRVAGGPETQYF. For the CDR3, the DNA is TGTGCCTGGAGAGTAGCGGGAGGCCCGGAGACCCAGTACTTC.

V gene TRBV7-2 combines with J gene TRBJ2-3; TRBD2 matches 8 bases. The germline V gene has CDR1 SGHTA and CDR2 FQGNSA. V trimming: 0 bases; J trimming: 1 base; junction bases outside the gene matches: 6. This CDR3 has 17 amino acids. Written as DNA, the CDR3 is TGTGCCAGCAGCTTAGCGGGGAGCGGGAGAGGCACAGATACGCAGTATTTT. Translated, it gives CASSLAGSGRGTDTQYF.

The J gene is TRBJ2-6, the V gene TRBV5-1, with a tentative D call TRBD1 (6 bases). Germline values: CDR1 SGHRS, CDR2 YFSETQ. CDR3 length: 17 residues. V dropped 6 bases and J dropped 4 bases, with 20 bases sitting between them. In nucleotides, the CDR3 is TGCGCCAGCAATCCCTTCCCTCCAGGGGCGGGGGCCAACGTCCTGACTTTC. It translates to CASNPFPPGAGANVLTF.

J is TRBJ2-5 and V is TRBV5-1, with D unresolved. CDR1 is SGHRS and CDR2 is YFSETQ in the germline V gene. Between the trimmed V and J ends, which lost 0 bases and 5 bases, there was a span of 8 bases. The CDR3 extends over 13 amino acids. This chain's CDR3 is CASSLDTSETQYF. CDR3 nucleotide sequence: TGCGCCAGCAGCTTGGATACTTCCGAGACCCAGTACTTC. Together with reference TRBV5-1 and TRBJ2-5, the CDR3 gives the full variable domain: KAGVTQTPRYLIKTRGQQVTLSCSPISGHRSVSWYQQTPGQGLQFLFEYFSETQRNKGNFPGRFSGRQFSNSRSEMNVSTLELGDSALYLCASSLDTSETQYFGPGTRLLVL.

The J gene is TRBJ2-1, the V gene TRBV10-3; a possible D gene is TRBD2 (6 bases). CDR1 and CDR2 from the germline V gene are ENHRY and SYGVKD. The CDR3 covers 20 residues. V lost 0 bases, J lost 1 base, and 22 bases lay in between. CDR3 residues: CAISESGSGAVTTSYNEQFF. CDR3 sequence (DNA): TGTGCCATCAGTGAGTCCGGGAGTGGTGCGGTAACGACTTCCTACAATGAGCAGTTCTTC.

This sequence joins TRBV7-9 and TRBJ2-7, with D perhaps TRBD1 (5 bases). This CDR3 spans 14 amino acids. V lost 1 base, J lost 5 bases, and 12 bases lay in between. Germline CDR1 reads SEHNR; CDR2 reads FQNEAQ (reference sequence). The CDR3 is CASSLVAGLDEQYF. The CDR3 nucleotides read TGTGCCAGCAGCTTAGTAGCAGGGTTGGACGAGCAGTACTTC.

This chain links TRBV6-2 or TRBV6-3 with TRBJ2-7; D might be TRBD1 or TRBD2, each matching 7 bases. V lost 6 bases and J 4 bases, leaving 19 bases between the germline ends. There are 15 residues in the CDR3. Germline loops: CDR1 MNHEY, CDR2 SVGEGT. The CDR3 DNA is TGTGCCAGCAGGCAACTAGCGACGACAGGGTACGAGCAGTACTTC. Translated, it gives CASRQLATTGYEQYF.

This clonotype was counted only a few times. The chain uses TRBV5-4 and TRBJ2-3; D gene unclear. This CDR3 has 13 amino acids. CDR1 is SGHNT, CDR2 YYREEE, per germline (reference sequence). V was shortened by 0 bases and J by 6 bases, with 8 bases between the two germline ends. CDR3 sequence reads: CASSLVESDTQYF. The DNA of the CDR3 is TGTGCCAGCAGCTTGGTGGAATCCGATACGCAGTATTTT.

The V gene is TRBV7-9, the J gene TRBJ1-2; D may be TRBD1 (5 bases). The CDR3 length is 13 residues. V was shortened by 6 bases and J by 8 bases, with 16 bases between the two germline ends. CDR1 and CDR2 (germline): SEHNR, FQNEAQ (reference sequence). The CDR3 DNA follows: TGTGCCAGCAGGGAGGCCGGGACGTCGGGCTACACCTTC. It translates to CASREAGTSGYTF.

This clonotype was seen a few times. V usage is TRBV14 and J usage is TRBJ2-1; D is perhaps TRBD1 (6 bases). V dropped 0 bases and J dropped 4 bases, with 13 bases sitting between them. Germline V gives CDR1 SGHDN, CDR2 FVKESK. This CDR3 contains 16 residues. The CDR3 protein is CASSQDRGIGYNEQFF. The CDR3 DNA is TGTGCCAGCAGCCAAGACAGGGGAATCGGGTACAATGAGCAGTTCTTC.

This clonotype was seen a handful of times. The chain uses TRBV7-2 and TRBJ2-3, with D possibly matching TRBD2 (5 bases). Between the trimmed V and J ends, which lost 6 bases and 6 bases, there was a span of 22 bases. The CDR3 is 16 residues long. Germline V gives CDR1 SGHTA, CDR2 FQGNSA. The CDR3 spells CASSTLTRASSDTQYF. CDR3 nucleotides: TGTGCCAGCAGTACCCTAACTAGGGCGTCCTCGGATACGCAGTATTTT. The entire variable domain, with the rest obtained from reference TRBV7-2 and TRBJ2-3, is as follows: GAGVSQSPSNKVTEKGKDVELRCDPISGHTALYWYRQSLGQGLEFLIYFQGNSAPDKSGLPSDRFSAERTGGSVSTLTIQRTQQEDSAVYLCASSTLTRASSDTQYFGPGTRLTVL.

The chain joins TRBV20-1 to TRBJ1-5; TRBD1 agrees at 10 bases. V lost 1 base, J lost 6 bases, and 6 bases stayed unmatched. Germline CDR1 reads DFQATT; CDR2 reads SNEGSKA (reference sequence). The CDR3 totals 15 residues. CDR3 coding DNA: TGCAGTGCTAGAGGGGACAGGGGATTCAGTCAGCCCCAGCATTTT. This translates into CSARGDRGFSQPQHF.

CDR3 sequence: CATSDHSGRENEQFF. The CDR3, as DNA: TGTGCCACCAGTGACCACAGCGGGAGGGAGAATGAGCAGTTCTTC. This sequence joins TRBV24-1 and TRBJ2-1; 10 bases align to TRBD2. The CDR3 loop spans 15 amino acids. The V segment lost 4 bases and the J segment 7 bases; nucleotides outside the gene matches: 6. CDR1 KGHDR and CDR2 SFDVKD come from the germline V gene.

The table lists this clonotype with many counts. The chain is built from TRBV4-3 and TRBJ2-1; D is possibly TRBD2 (5 bases). CDR3 length equals 17 residues. The germline V gene has CDR1 LGHNA and CDR2 YSLEER. Trimming stripped 4 bases from V and 0 bases from J, with 16 bases between. DNA of the CDR3: TGCGCCAGCAGCCCGACCGGACTCGCGAGCTCCTACAATGAGCAGTTCTTC. It encodes CASSPTGLASSYNEQFF.

The chain couples TRBV6-2 or TRBV6-3 to TRBJ2-5, with 12 bases fitting TRBD2. The CDR3 spans 16 residues. With 7 bases clipped from V and 3 bases from J, the junction kept 9 bases outside the gene matches. Germline assignment: CDR1 MNHEY and CDR2 SVGEGT. CDR3 nucleotide sequence: TGTGCCAGCAAGCGCCCAAGACTAGCGGGAGAAGAGACCCAGTACTTC. Amino acids: CASKRPRLAGEETQYF.